A selection of T cell receptor beta chains follows, all from one sample in a study of T cell responses to AZD1222 COVID-19 vaccine. The protocol was immunoSEQ multiplex PCR, while the TCRdb copy is restricted to in-frame clones and leaves out a portion. Here the sample spans about 120,000 clones, 80% to 90% being singletons. Sequenced material: peripheral blood, taken on day 0 of MenACWY control vaccination. These receptors originate from an adult in good health. Both conserved end residues are part of each CDR3.

>TRBV3-1/TRBV3-2
CASSSLPTGSYEQYF
>TRBV9
CASSPQSLAVTGELFF
>TRBV19
CASTAGVQGLNTEAFF
>TRBV19
CASSITTSGYNEQFF
>TRBV7-3
CASSSQGAGGRDEQFF
>TRBV7-8
CASSQSGRGRRTGELFF
>TRBV7-2
CASTRPRTGGSEKLFF
>TRBV7-4
CASSPTSGGFPIDEQYF
>TRBV4-3
CASSQNSGSGNTIYF
>TRBV19
CASLSDMNTEAFF
>TRBV10-3
CAISDPRGRPQPQHF